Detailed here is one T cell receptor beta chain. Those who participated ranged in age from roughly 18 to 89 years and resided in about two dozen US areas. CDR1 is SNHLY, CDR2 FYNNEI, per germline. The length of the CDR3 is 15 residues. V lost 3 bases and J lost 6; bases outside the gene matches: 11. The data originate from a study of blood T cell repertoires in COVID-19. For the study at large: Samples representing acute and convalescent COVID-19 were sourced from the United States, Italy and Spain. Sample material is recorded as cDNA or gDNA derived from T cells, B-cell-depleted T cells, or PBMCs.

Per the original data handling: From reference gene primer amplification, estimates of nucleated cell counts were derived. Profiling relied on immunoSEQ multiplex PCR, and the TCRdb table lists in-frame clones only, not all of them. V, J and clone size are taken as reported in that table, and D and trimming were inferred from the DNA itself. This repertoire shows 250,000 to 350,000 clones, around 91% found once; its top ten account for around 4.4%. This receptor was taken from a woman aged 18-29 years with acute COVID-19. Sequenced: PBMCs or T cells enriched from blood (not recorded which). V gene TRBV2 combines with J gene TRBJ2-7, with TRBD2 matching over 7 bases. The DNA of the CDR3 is TGTGCCAGCAGTGAGTCCCCGGGAGGAGGTACCGAGCAGTACTTC. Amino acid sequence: CASSESPGGGTEQYF.